Sequencing of this T cell receptor (beta chain) was carried out in a study of blood T cell repertoires in COVID-19. Study information: Researchers got acute and convalescent COVID-19 samples from the United States, Italy and Spain.

The CDR3 loop spans 16 amino acids. Trimming took 3 bases from V and 2 from J, leaving 18 bases between them. The germline gives CDR1 DFQATT, CDR2 SNEGSKA (reference sequence). In the study's own analysis: Nucleated cell number was recorded as an estimate derived from reference gene primer amplification. Generated by immunoSEQ multiplex PCR, the TCRdb table keeps only in-frame clones and is missing some. For V, J and clone size, that table is used; D and trimming come from the DNA. The table has about 190,000 clones, more than 85% seen once. The clonotype was recovered from a man aged 65 to 85 with active or convalescent COVID-19. The chain recombines TRBV20-1 with TRBJ2-3, with D possibly being TRBD1 (6 bases). The sequencing sample was made of peripheral blood. The CDR3, as DNA: TGCAGTGCTAGTGACCCACAGGGTCTCTACACAGATACGCAGTATTTT. Translation gives CSASDPQGLYTDTQYF.